The T cell receptor (beta chain) described here comes from a study of shared clonotypes between healthy human individuals. Measured with immunoSEQ multiplex PCR; TCRdb has only the in-frame clones, and not every one. The repertoire holds about 2 million clones, with about 94% as singletons. Naive CD8 cells were CD45RO-negative, positively selected for CCR7, excluding terminally differentiated effector memory CD45RA+ cells. Trimming at V came to 4 bases and at J to 5 bases, leaving 11 bases not matched to a gene. This CDR3 has 16 residues. The V gene's germline CDR1 is SGHTA and CDR2 FQGTGA. This receptor was identified in a man aged 18 to 30 in good health. The sequenced material came from naive CD8+ T cells sorted from blood. This rearrangement joins TRBV7-3 to TRBJ2-1, with TRBD1 matching over 7 bases. CDR3 loop: CASSSTIGQGDNEQFF. The CDR3 DNA reads as TGTGCCAGCAGCTCCACGATCGGCCAGGGGGACAATGAGCAGTTCTTC. The variable domain in full, with the rest retrieved from reference TRBV7-3 and TRBJ2-1, is GAGVSQTPSNKVTEKGKYVELRCDPISGHTALYWYRQSLGQGPEFLIYFQGTGAADDSGLPNDRFFAVRPEGSVSTLKIQRTERGDSAVYLCASSSTIGQGDNEQFFGPGTRLTVL.